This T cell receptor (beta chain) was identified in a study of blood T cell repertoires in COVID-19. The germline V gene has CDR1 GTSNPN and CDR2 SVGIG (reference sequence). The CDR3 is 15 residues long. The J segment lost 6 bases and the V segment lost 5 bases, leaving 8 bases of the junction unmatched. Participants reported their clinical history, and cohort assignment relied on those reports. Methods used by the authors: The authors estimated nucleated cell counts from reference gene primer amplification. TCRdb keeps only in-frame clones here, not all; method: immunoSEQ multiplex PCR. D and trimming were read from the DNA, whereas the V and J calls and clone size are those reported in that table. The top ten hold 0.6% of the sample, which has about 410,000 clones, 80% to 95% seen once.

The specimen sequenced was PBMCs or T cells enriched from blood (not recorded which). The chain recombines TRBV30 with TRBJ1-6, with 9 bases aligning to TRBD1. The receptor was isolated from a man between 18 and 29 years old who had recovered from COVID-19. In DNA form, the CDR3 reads TGTGCCTGGGTTGCCGGGACAGGGATTAATTCACCCCTCCACTTT. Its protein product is CAWVAGTGINSPLHF.